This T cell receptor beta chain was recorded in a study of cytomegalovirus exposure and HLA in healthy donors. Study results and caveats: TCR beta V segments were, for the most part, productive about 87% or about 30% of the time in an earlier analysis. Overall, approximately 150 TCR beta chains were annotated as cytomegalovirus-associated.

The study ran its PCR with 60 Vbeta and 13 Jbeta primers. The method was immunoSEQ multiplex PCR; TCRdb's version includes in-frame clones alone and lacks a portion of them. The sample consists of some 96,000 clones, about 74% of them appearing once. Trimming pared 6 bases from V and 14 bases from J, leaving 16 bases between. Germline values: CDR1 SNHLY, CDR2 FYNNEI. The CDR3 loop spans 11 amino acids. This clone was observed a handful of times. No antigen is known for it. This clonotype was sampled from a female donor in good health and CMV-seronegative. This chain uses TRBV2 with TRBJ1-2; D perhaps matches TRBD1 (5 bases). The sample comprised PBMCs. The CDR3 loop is CASSKVGEETF. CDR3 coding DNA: TGTGCCAGCAGCAAAGTGGGGGAGGAGACCTTC. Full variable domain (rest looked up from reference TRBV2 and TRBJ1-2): EPEVTQTPSHQVTQMGQEVILRCVPISNHLYFYWYRQILGQKVEFLVSFYNNEISEKSEIFDDQFSVERPDGSNFTLKIRSTKLEDSAMYFCASSKVGEETFGSGTRLTVV.